The clone carrying this T cell receptor (beta chain) appeared a single time. The CDR3 length is 16 residues. Trimming removed 3 bases from V and 0 bases from J, with 13 bases in between. Germline-derived CDR1 and CDR2 are SGHDN and FVKESK. This sample stems from a study of shared clonotypes between healthy human individuals. The repertoire was sequenced with immunoSEQ multiplex PCR; TCRdb's copy has only in-frame clones and lacks some. The sample holds roughly 700,000 clones, around 72% seen once. The chain joins TRBV14 to TRBJ2-3, with no clear D. The source is a woman aged 25 to 45 in good health. Sample: memory CD4+ T cells sorted from blood. Subset described: CD45RA-negative fraction. In nucleotides, the CDR3 is TGTGCCAGCAGCCAGATCCCGGGCATTAGCACAGATACGCAGTATTTT. Its translation: CASSQIPGISTDTQYF.